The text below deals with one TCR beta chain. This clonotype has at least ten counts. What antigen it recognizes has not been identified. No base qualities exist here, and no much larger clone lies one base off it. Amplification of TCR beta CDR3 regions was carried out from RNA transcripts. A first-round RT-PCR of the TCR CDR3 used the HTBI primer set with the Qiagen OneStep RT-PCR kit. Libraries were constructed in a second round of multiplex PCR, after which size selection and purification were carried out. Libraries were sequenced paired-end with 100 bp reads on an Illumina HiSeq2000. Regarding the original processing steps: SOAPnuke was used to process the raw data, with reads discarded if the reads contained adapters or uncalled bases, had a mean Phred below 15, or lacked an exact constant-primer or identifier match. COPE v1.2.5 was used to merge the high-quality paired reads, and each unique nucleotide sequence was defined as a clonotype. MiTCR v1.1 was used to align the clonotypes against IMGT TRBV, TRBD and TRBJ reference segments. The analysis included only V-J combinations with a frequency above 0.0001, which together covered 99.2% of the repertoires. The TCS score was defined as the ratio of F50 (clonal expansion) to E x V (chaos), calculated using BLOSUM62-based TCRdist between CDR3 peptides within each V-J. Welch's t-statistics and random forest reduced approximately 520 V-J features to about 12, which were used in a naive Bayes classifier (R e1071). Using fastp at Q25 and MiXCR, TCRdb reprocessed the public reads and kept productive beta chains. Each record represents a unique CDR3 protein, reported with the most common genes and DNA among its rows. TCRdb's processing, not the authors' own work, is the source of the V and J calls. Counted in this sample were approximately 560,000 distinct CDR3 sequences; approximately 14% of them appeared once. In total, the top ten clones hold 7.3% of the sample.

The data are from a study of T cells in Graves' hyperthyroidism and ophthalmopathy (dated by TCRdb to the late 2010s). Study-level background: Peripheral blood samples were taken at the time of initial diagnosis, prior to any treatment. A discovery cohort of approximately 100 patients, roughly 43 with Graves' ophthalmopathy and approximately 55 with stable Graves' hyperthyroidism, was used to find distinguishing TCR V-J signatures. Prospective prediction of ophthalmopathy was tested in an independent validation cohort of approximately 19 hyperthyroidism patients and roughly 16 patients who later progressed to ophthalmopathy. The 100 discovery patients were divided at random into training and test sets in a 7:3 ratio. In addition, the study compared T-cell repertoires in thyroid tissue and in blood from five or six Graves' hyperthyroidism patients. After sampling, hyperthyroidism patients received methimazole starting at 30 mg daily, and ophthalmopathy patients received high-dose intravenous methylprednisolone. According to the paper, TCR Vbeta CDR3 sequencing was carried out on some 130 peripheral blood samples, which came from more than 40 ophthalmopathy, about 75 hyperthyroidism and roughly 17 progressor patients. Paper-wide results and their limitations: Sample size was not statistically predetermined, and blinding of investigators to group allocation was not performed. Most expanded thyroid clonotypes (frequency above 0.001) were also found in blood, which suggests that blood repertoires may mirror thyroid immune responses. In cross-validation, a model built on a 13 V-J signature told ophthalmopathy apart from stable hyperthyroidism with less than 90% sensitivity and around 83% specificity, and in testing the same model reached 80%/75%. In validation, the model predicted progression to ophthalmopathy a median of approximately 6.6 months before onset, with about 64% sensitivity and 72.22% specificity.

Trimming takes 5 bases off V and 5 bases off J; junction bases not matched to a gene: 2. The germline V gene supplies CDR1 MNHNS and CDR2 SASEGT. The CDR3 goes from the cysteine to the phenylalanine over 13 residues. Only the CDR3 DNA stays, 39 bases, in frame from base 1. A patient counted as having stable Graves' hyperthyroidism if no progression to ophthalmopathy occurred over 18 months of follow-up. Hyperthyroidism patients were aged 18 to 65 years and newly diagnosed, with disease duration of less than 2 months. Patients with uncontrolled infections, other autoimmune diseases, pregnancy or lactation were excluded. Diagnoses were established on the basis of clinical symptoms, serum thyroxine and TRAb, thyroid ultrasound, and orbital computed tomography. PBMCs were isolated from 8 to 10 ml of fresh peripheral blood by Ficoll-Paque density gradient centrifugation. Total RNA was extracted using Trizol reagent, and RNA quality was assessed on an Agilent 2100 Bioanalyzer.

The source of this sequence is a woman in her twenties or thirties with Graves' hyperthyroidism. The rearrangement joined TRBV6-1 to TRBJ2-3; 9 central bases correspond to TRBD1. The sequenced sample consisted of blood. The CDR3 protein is CASSWDREDTQYF. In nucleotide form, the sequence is TGTGCCAGCAGTTGGGACAGGGAAGATACGCAGTATTTT.